This TCR beta chain was obtained from a study of blood T cell repertoires in COVID-19. The CDR3 runs 17 residues. Per the germline V gene, CDR1 is LNHNV and CDR2 is YYDKDF (reference sequence). V lost 2 bases to trimming and J lost 4 bases, with 18 bases between them. Libraries were prepared by immunoSEQ multiplex PCR; TCRdb keeps only in-frame clonotypes and omits some of them. The sample lists 95,000 to 110,000 clones, about 86% seen once, with more than 3% in the top ten. This sequence was found in a woman older than 75 with active or convalescent COVID-19. The sequencing input was peripheral blood. The rearrangement links TRBV15 to TRBJ1-5; no clear D. The CDR3 DNA reads TGTGCCACCAGCAGACTCACCGACGGGGTATTTAATCAGCCCCAGCATTTT. Its translation is CATSRLTDGVFNQPQHF.